This T cell receptor beta chain comes out of a study of cytomegalovirus exposure and HLA in healthy donors. Method: immunoSEQ multiplex PCR; TCRdb's copy keeps in-frame clones and lacks some. The sample consists of around 150,000 clones, roughly nine tenths of them appearing once. The clonotype was recovered from a woman aged 25 to 39 in good health and CMV-seronegative. The sequencing sample was made of PBMCs.

The CDR3, as DNA: TGTGCCAGCAGCGTAGCTCCCCAGCTATTAGTAGGCGAGCAGTACTTC. This encodes CASSVAPQLLVGEQYF. This rearrangement joins TRBV9 to TRBJ2-7; D is ambiguous. The CDR3 length is 16 residues. Germline V gives CDR1 SGDLS, CDR2 YYNGEE. V was pared by 0 bases and J by 6 bases, with 19 bases between. The full variable domain, rest sourced from reference TRBV9 and TRBJ2-7, is DSGVTQTPKHLITATGQRVTLRCSPRSGDLSVYWYQQSLDQGLQFLIQYYNGEERAKGNILERFSAQQFPDLHSELNLSSLELGDSALYFCASSVAPQLLVGEQYFGPGTRLTVT.